The next 31 T cell receptor beta chains were all read from a single sample in a study of blood T cells in healthy people across ages. A J-beta primer mix and a sample-barcoded 5' primer were used in a second PCR of about 7 to 11 cycles. TCRdb processed the 5' RACE reads anew with MiXCR; each CDR3 protein has one entry. This sample has 780,000 or so distinct CDR3 sequences, with approximately 25% found just once. These data were likewise used in another study, on T cells of mothers and their children.

Sequenced sample: blood. The receptors originated from a boy younger than 18 in good health.

The sample holds a few counts of this clonotype. This chain connects TRBV11-2 to TRBJ2-5, with TRBD2 identical over 7 bases. The ends lost 4 bases at V and 2 bases at J; junction bases unmatched: 13. This CDR3 has 17 amino acids. Germline CDR1 SGHAT, CDR2 FQNNGV. CDR3: CASSSYKSGANQETQYF. The CDR3 coding sequence is TGTGCCAGCAGCTCCTATAAAAGCGGGGCGAATCAAGAGACCCAGTACTTC.

The chain carries TRBV7-9 and TRBJ2-3, with 8 bases lining up with TRBD2. The V and J ends lost 6 bases and 6 bases, in that order; junction bases with no gene match: 8. The CDR3 is 14 amino acids. Germline CDR1 and CDR2: SEHNR and FQNEAQ (reference sequence). CDR3 protein: CASSVGLEADTQYF. The CDR3 DNA sequence: TGTGCCAGCAGTGTGGGACTAGAAGCGGATACGCAGTATTTT.

This clonotype was observed a handful of times. The chain carries TRBV7-2 and TRBJ2-5, with 7 positions matching TRBD1. V trimming: 2 bases; J trimming: 5 bases; junction bases outside the gene matches: 11. The length of the CDR3 is 16 residues. Germline V gene sequence: CDR1 SGHTA, CDR2 FQGNSA. This chain's CDR3 is CASSLRPLGGRETQYF. CDR3 bases: TGTGCCAGCAGCTTAAGACCTCTAGGGGGCCGGGAGACCCAGTACTTC.

In its sample, this clonotype was seen once. With a much larger clone just one base away, this may be a read error. The CDR3: CASNPGTGAYEQYF. The CDR3, as DNA: TGTGCCAGCAACCCCGGGACAGGGGCCTACGAGCAGTACTTC. The V gene is TRBV7-2, the J gene TRBJ2-1; TRBD1 matches 10 bases. Matching the DNA end better, TRBJ2-7 makes the J call doubtful. This CDR3 region has 14 residues. Germline values: CDR1 SGHTA, CDR2 FQGNSA.

In DNA, the CDR3 is TGCGCCAGCAGCTTACAGGCTAGCGGGAGCTCCTACGAGCAGTACTTC. It yields the protein CASSLQASGSSYEQYF. The gene calls are TRBV5-1 and TRBJ2-7; 10 nucleotides align to TRBD2. Germline V CDR1 and CDR2: SGHRS, YFSETQ. After removal of 2 bases from V and 0 bases from J, the junction contained 5 bases not matched to a gene. The CDR3 has 16 amino acids.

This clonotype was recorded at least ten times. V and J are TRBV20-1 and TRBJ2-5; D call uncertain. The germline V gene has CDR1 DFQATT and CDR2 SNEGSKA (reference sequence). This CDR3 is built from 15 residues. V lost 0 bases to trimming and J lost 1 base, with 12 bases between them. The DNA of the CDR3 is TGCAGTGCTAGAGATGGTCTTTTAATCCAAGAGACCCAGTACTTC. This encodes CSARDGLLIQETQYF.

The rearrangement joins TRBV29-1 to TRBJ2-2, with 10 nucleotides matching TRBD1. This CDR3 spans 15 amino acids. Trimming took 7 bases from V and 2 from J; bases not matched to a gene: 7. The germline V gene encodes CDR1 SQVTM and CDR2 ANQGSEA. CDR3 bases: TGCAGCGCGGGAGGGACAGGGGTAAACACCGGGGAGCTGTTTTTT. This sequence encodes CSAGGTGVNTGELFF.

V and J are TRBV9 and TRBJ1-2, with D tentatively TRBD1 (6 bases). V lost 1 base to trimming and J lost 6 bases, with 13 bases between them. This CDR3 has 14 amino acids. Per the germline V gene, CDR1 is SGDLS and CDR2 is YYNGEE. Here the CDR3 DNA reads TGTGCCAGCAGCGTAAATACAGGGTCGAATGGCTACACCTTC. Protein product: CASSVNTGSNGYTF.

This clonotype was counted a few times. The V and J genes are TRBV20-1 and TRBJ2-1, with 8 bases identical to TRBD1. The assigned J gene may be wrong: the sequence end matches TRBJ2-5 better. Per germline, CDR1 DFQATT and CDR2 SNEGSKA (reference sequence). There are 14 residues in the CDR3. The CDR3 DNA reads TGCAGTGCCGTTCCAGGGACAGGCCAAGAGACCCAGTACTTC. Protein sequence: CSAVPGTGQETQYF.

The gene calls are TRBV15 and TRBJ2-5; TRBD1 might be the D (6 bases). In germline, CDR1 is LNHNV, CDR2 YYDKDF (reference sequence). This CDR3 comprises 14 residues. V was pared by 3 bases and J by 7 bases, with 15 bases between. The CDR3 sequence: CATSSPAGDGTQYF. For the CDR3, the DNA is TGTGCCACCAGCAGCCCGGCAGGGGATGGGACCCAGTACTTC. Filled out from reference TRBV15 and TRBJ2-5, the complete variable domain reads DAMVIQNPRYQVTQFGKPVTLSCSQTLNHNVMYWYQQKSSQAPKLLFHYYDKDFNNEADTPDNFQSRRPNTSFCFLDIRSPGLGDTAMYLCATSSPAGDGTQYFGPGTRLLVL.

The table lists this clonotype with a few counts. This rearrangement joins TRBV6-2 or TRBV6-3 to TRBJ2-7; 7 nucleotides align to TRBD1. The CDR3 extends over 14 amino acids. Germline lookup yields CDR1 MNHEY and CDR2 SVGEGT. With 3 bases clipped from V and 2 bases from J, the junction kept 4 bases outside the gene matches. The CDR3: CASSYWQGAYEQYF. The CDR3 DNA reads TGTGCCAGCAGTTATTGGCAGGGGGCCTACGAGCAGTACTTC.

V and J are TRBV7-8 and TRBJ1-4, with D maybe TRBD1 (5 bases). This CDR3 contains 14 residues. In germline, CDR1 is SGHVS, CDR2 FQNEAQ. V was shortened by 5 bases and J by 3 bases, with 10 bases between the two germline ends. CDR3 nucleotide sequence: TGTGCCAGCAGCGGGGGACGGGCTAATGAAAAACTGTTTTTT. This gives the protein CASSGGRANEKLFF. The whole variable domain, remainder taken from reference TRBV7-8 and TRBJ1-4, is GAGVSQSPRYKVAKRGQDVALRCDPISGHVSLFWYQQALGQGPEFLTYFQNEAQLDKSGLPSDRFFAERPEGSVSTLKIQRTQQEDSAVYLCASSGGRANEKLFFGSGTQLSVL.

This chain links TRBV20-1 with TRBJ1-6, with 10 bases fitting TRBD1. There are 14 residues in the CDR3. Germline V gives CDR1 DFQATT, CDR2 SNEGSKA (reference sequence). V was clipped by 6 bases and J by 9 bases; unmatched bases: 8. The CDR3 here is CSALDRGFVSPLHF. The CDR3 DNA sequence: TGCAGTGCCTTGGACAGGGGGTTTGTTTCACCCCTCCACTTT.

The chain has TRBV4-1 and TRBJ1-4; maybe TRBD1 (6 bases). In germline, CDR1 is MGHRA, CDR2 YSYEKL. Deletions cut 1 base from V and 7 bases from J, with 16 bases between. The CDR3 spans 16 residues. CDR3 sequence (DNA): TGCGCCAGCAGCCAAGTCGACCAGGGGAATGTTGAAAAACTGTTTTTT. It yields the protein CASSQVDQGNVEKLFF.

This clonotype was recorded a few times. The V and J genes are TRBV24-1 and TRBJ2-1; 9 positions match TRBD2. With V trimmed by 3 bases and J by 13 bases, 6 bases remained unmatched. CDR1 is KGHDR, CDR2 SFDVKD, per germline. The CDR3 is 13 residues long. CDR3 amino acids: CATSDHLGTSQFF. In nucleotides, the CDR3 is TGTGCCACCAGTGATCACTTGGGGACTAGCCAGTTCTTC.

There are a few counts of this clonotype. V is TRBV7-8 and J is TRBJ1-2, with D perhaps TRBD1 (5 bases). Per the germline V gene, CDR1 is SGHVS and CDR2 is FQNEAQ. This CDR3 contains 14 residues. The germline V and J ends were trimmed by 5 bases and 8 bases, with 18 bases remaining between them. CDR3 DNA sequence: TGTGCCAGCAGCCAGCTGGGCGACAGTCTAGGCTACACCTTC. This codes for CASSQLGDSLGYTF.

The chain carries TRBV12-3 or TRBV12-4 and TRBJ2-5; no definite D call. The J call is doubtful: the DNA matches TRBJ2-7 better. The CDR3 has 16 residues. The CDR3 is CASSLFSQALPFEQYF. The CDR3 DNA reads TGTGCCAGCAGTTTATTTTCCCAGGCCCTACCGTTCGAGCAGTACTTC.

This clonotype turned up a few times. The V gene is TRBV5-5, the J gene TRBJ2-3; 11 nucleotides align to TRBD2. Trimming cost V 1 base and J 4 bases; bases outside gene matches: 11. The CDR3 covers 18 residues. Per the germline V gene, CDR1 is SGHKS and CDR2 is YYEKEE (reference sequence). The CDR3 spells CASSLFPSGRPSADTQYF. CDR3 coding DNA: TGTGCCAGCAGCTTGTTTCCTAGCGGGAGGCCTTCAGCAGATACGCAGTATTTT.

The chain recombines TRBV5-5 with TRBJ2-1; D call uncertain. The germline CDR1 and CDR2 sequences are SGHKS and YYEKEE (reference sequence). The CDR3 is 15 amino acids. V gave up 0 bases and J gave up 4 bases, with 11 bases separating them. DNA of the CDR3: TGTGCCAGCAGCTTGGTCGGCTCAGAGTACAATGAGCAGTTCTTC. This gives the protein CASSLVGSEYNEQFF.

The CDR3 here is CASSQGRGTSGGAFYEQYF. CDR3 coding DNA: TGCGCCAGCAGCCAAGGGCGGGGGACTAGCGGGGGGGCCTTCTACGAGCAGTACTTC. This sequence joins TRBV4-3 and TRBJ2-5; 16 bases match TRBD2. The J call is doubtful: the DNA matches TRBJ2-7 better. The CDR3 has 19 residues. CDR1 LGHNA and CDR2 YSLEER come from the germline V gene.

This rearrangement joins TRBV14 to TRBJ2-3; D is unclear. With 3 bases removed from V and 1 base from J, the gap between germline ends came to 5 bases. CDR1 is SGHDN and CDR2 is FVKESK in the germline V gene. The CDR3 runs 13 residues. For the CDR3, the DNA is TGTGCCAGCAGCCAGTTCCGCACAGATACGCAGTATTTT. Amino acid sequence: CASSQFRTDTQYF.

There are a few counts of this clonotype. The chain employs TRBV10-3 and TRBJ2-5; D unclear. The CDR3 is made up of 14 amino acids. Per the germline V gene, CDR1 is ENHRY and CDR2 is SYGVKD. Trimming shortened V by 2 bases and J by 5 bases, and 12 bases separated the two germline ends. CDR3 loop: CAISEPILGETQYF. CDR3 nucleotides: TGTGCCATCAGTGAGCCCATCTTGGGTGAGACCCAGTACTTC.

Details on this clonotype: The junction departs from the called germline gene at one end, perhaps through a read error. The gene calls are TRBV12-3 or TRBV12-4 and TRBJ2-5, with 7 nucleotides matching TRBD1. The CDR3 loop spans 14 amino acids. The CDR3 region has the DNA TGTGCCAGCAGTCCGACAGGGTCAGGAGAGACCCAGCACTTC. It yields the protein CASSPTGSGETQHF.

This sequence joins TRBV29-1 and TRBJ2-4; possibly TRBD2 for D (5 bases). There are 11 residues in the CDR3. Germline-derived CDR1 and CDR2 are SQVTM and ANQGSEA. V lost 6 bases and J lost 5, with 8 bases in between. This chain's CDR3 is CSVTLENIQYF. In DNA, the CDR3 is TGCAGCGTAACACTAGAAAACATTCAGTACTTC.

V gene TRBV7-9 combines with J gene TRBJ2-3, with no clear D. Trimming pared 3 bases from V and 8 bases from J, leaving 12 bases between. The CDR3 extends over 13 amino acids. Germline V CDR1 and CDR2: SEHNR, FQNEAQ (reference sequence). The DNA for the CDR3 is TGTGCCAGCAGCTTGGTTGACTCTCCTACGCAGTATTTT. Protein: CASSLVDSPTQYF.

This chain uses TRBV7-2 with TRBJ2-3; D remains ambiguous. Germline-derived CDR1 and CDR2 are SGHTA and FQGNSA. This CDR3 spans 16 amino acids. V lost 4 bases and J 2 bases, leaving 16 bases between the germline ends. The CDR3 here is CASSSPILPITDTQYF. CDR3 coding DNA: TGTGCCAGCAGCTCACCAATCCTGCCTATCACAGATACGCAGTATTTT.

J is TRBJ1-1 and V is TRBV3-1, with D uncertain. V lost 1 base and J lost 5, with 11 bases in between. This CDR3 is built from 14 residues. Germline CDR1 reads LGHDT; CDR2 reads YNNKEL (reference sequence). The CDR3 coding sequence is TGTGCCAGCAGCCAAGGGGGAAGTGAGACTGAAGCTTTCTTT. Translating gives CASSQGGSETEAFF. Complete variable domain (other parts from reference TRBV3-1 and TRBJ1-1): DTAVSQTPKYLVTQMGNDKSIKCEQNLGHDTMYWYKQDSKKFLKIMFSYNNKELIINETVPNRFSPKSPDKAHLNLHINSLELGDSAVYFCASSQGGSETEAFFGQGTRLTVV.

The gene calls are TRBV7-3 and TRBJ2-3; D remains unclear. Deletions cut 6 bases from V and 3 bases from J, with 16 bases between. Germline CDR1 and CDR2: SGHTA and FQGTGA. The length of the CDR3 is 15 residues. CDR3 DNA: TGTGCCAGCAGACTGACCGGAGTTAGGACAGATACGCAGTATTTT. This codes for CASRLTGVRTDTQYF.

This chain connects TRBV2 to TRBJ1-4, with D hard to call. Trimming shortened V by 11 bases and J by 0 bases, and 13 bases separated the two germline ends. This CDR3 is 14 amino acids long. Germline V gene data show CDR1 as SNHLY and CDR2 as FYNNEI. The DNA of the CDR3 is TGTGCCGGAACAAAGGGCGCAACTAATGAAAAACTGTTTTTT. Encoded protein: CAGTKGATNEKLFF. The full variable domain, rest sourced from reference TRBV2 and TRBJ1-4, is EPEVTQTPSHQVTQMGQEVILRCVPISNHLYFYWYRQILGQKVEFLVSFYNNEISEKSEIFDDQFSVERPDGSNFTLKIRSTKLEDSAMYFCAGTKGATNEKLFFGSGTQLSVL.

About this clonotype: Likely a read error: the CDR3 ends without its conserved phenylalanine or tryptophan. The chain joins TRBV7-8 to TRBJ2-5; D might be TRBD1 (6 bases). Trimming stripped 4 bases from V and 2 bases from J, with 11 bases between. Germline CDR1 and CDR2: SGHVS and FQNEAQ. CDR3 size: 14 residues. CDR3 nucleotides: TGTGCCAGCAGCTCCCCCAGGGGTCAAGAGACCCAGTACCTC. Protein: CASSSPRGQETQYL.

In its sample, this clonotype was seen a few times. The rearrangement joins TRBV4-1 to TRBJ2-3; 9 bases align to TRBD1. Germline CDR1 MGHRA, CDR2 YSYEKL. Trimming took 4 bases from V and 5 from J; bases not matched to a gene: 13. The CDR3 extends over 17 amino acids. The CDR3 region has the DNA TGCGCCAGCAGCCCTATTTCTACGGGACAGGGAAAAGATACGCAGTATTTT. It yields the protein CASSPISTGQGKDTQYF.